This record looks at one TCR beta chain sequence and its context. This clone was seen a few times. Which antigen it targets is not known. No much larger clone exists at a distance of one base, and base qualities are not known. The data are from a study of T cells in pancreatic ductal adenocarcinoma (dated by TCRdb to the late 2010s). Concerning the study at large: To learn about the adaptive T-cell response arising naturally, investigators profiled where tumor-infiltrating CD8+ T cells, together with suppressive cells, were located within resected pancreatic ductal adenocarcinoma, how abundant they were, and what qualities they showed. The full study reports these points: More total productive templates and 6.5 to 10-fold more unique clonotypes were found in blood samples than in tumor samples. T-cell clonality showed no significant difference between tumor and blood, with a mean clonality of around 0.11 in tumors and 0.072 in blood. Since most pancreatic cancer patients present with inoperable disease, the resected cohort was skewed toward the minority of patients who had early-stage disease. Tumor versus blood clonality comparisons may be biased because tumors are enriched in CD45RO+ effector rather than naive T cells, biasing toward lower diversity.

The immunoSEQ hsTCRB kit was used to amplify TCR beta CDR3 regions from genomic DNA. An Illumina HiSeq system was used for high-throughput TRB CDR3 sequencing. The authors' pipeline ran thus. The immunoSEQ software was used to analyze sequencing reads, and nonproductive sequences containing premature stops or frame-shifts were excluded. Repertoire clonality was computed as one minus Shannon entropy normalized by log2 of the number of unique productive sequences. TCRdb limited this immuneACCESS table to in-frame rearrangements with V and J called. A share of clones is missing; checked studies link under half to unresolved V genes, and the rest is unexplained. For V, J and clone size, that table is used; D and trimming come from the DNA. The sample table contains 25,000 to 35,000 clones; only one count was recorded for about 92% of them. The top ten clonotypes cover under 2.5% of the sample. V lost 3 bases and J lost 5 bases, and the count of bases not matched to a germline gene is 4. The CDR3, from cysteine to phenylalanine, totals 14 residues. CDR3 DNA only is kept here, 42 bases in frame from base 1. According to the germline V gene, CDR1 reads KGHSH and CDR2 reads LQKENI.

The pancreatic ductal adenocarcinoma patients who were selected had gone through surgery without receiving any neoadjuvant therapy. After peripheral blood was drawn into heparin tubes, PBMCs were separated on a histopaque density gradient and then cryopreserved in 10% DMSO. Using the DNeasy Blood and Tissue Kit along with Proteinase K and RNase treatment, genomic DNA was extracted from six or seven PBMC specimens and roughly nine flash-frozen tumor specimens. The sequenced sample consisted of PBMCs. The rearranged segments are TRBV18 and TRBJ2-1, with TRBD2 identical over 7 junction bases. The sequence derives from a human donor with pancreatic ductal adenocarcinoma. The sequenced DNA is TGTGCCAGCTCACCGCAGGGAGGGAACAATGAGCAGTTCTTC. Protein translation: CASSPQGGNNEQFF.